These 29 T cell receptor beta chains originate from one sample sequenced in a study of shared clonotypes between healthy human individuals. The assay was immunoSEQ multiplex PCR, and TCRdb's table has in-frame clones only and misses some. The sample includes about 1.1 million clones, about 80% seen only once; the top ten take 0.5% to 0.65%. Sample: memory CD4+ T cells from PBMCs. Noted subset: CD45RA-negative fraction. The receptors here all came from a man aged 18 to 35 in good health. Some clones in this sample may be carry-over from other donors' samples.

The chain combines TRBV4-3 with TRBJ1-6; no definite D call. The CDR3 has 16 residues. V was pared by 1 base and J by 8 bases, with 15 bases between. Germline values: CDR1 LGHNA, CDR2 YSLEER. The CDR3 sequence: CASSQVLHMSYSPLHF. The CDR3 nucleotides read TGCGCCAGCAGCCAAGTCCTCCACATGTCCTATTCACCCCTCCACTTT.

CDR3 nucleotide sequence: TGTGCCAGCAGCTTGGCCGGGCCTAGCGGGACGAGGGCCAATGAGCAGTTCTTC. It translates to CASSLAGPSGTRANEQFF. This rearrangement joins TRBV5-4 to TRBJ2-1, with TRBD2 matching 9 bases. The CDR3 is made up of 18 amino acids. Germline CDR1 reads SGHNT; CDR2 reads YYREEE (reference sequence). With 0 bases clipped from V and 6 bases from J, the junction kept 13 bases outside the gene matches.

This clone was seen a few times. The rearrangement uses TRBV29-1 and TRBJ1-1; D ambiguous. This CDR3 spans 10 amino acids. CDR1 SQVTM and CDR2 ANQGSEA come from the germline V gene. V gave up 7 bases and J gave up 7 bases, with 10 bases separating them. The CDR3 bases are TGCAGCGCTCGGACGGATGAAGCTTTCTTT. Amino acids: CSARTDEAFF.

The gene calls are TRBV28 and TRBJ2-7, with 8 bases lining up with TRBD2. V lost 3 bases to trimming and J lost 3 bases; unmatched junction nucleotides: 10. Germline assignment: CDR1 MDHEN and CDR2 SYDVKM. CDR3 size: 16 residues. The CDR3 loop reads CASSFGAGVLSYEQYF. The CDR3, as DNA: TGTGCCAGCAGTTTTGGAGCGGGAGTCTTGAGCTACGAGCAGTACTTC.

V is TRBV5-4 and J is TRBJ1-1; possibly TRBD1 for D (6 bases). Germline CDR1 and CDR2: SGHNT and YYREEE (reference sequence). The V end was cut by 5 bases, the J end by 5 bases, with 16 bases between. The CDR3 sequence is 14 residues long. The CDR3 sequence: CASRDGGPGTEAFF. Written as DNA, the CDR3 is TGTGCCAGCAGGGATGGGGGGCCTGGGACTGAAGCTTTCTTT.

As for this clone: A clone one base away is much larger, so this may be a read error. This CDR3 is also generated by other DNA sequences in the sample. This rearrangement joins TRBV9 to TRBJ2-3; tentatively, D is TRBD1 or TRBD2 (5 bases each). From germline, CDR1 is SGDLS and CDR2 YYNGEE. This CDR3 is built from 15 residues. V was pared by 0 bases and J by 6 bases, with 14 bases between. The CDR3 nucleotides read TGTGCCAGCAGCGTAGTGGGACGCCACACGGATACGCAGTATTTT. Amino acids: CASSVVGRHTDTQYF.

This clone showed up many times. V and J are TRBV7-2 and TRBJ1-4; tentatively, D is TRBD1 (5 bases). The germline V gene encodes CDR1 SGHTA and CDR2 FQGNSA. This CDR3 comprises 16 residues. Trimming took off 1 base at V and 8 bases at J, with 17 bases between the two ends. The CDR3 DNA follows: TGTGCCAGCAGCTTAGGCCAGGGAGGGGTAAGAGAAAAACTGTTTTTT. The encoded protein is CASSLGQGGVREKLFF. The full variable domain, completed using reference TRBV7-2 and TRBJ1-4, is GAGVSQSPSNKVTEKGKDVELRCDPISGHTALYWYRQSLGQGLEFLIYFQGNSAPDKSGLPSDRFSAERTGGSVSTLTIQRTQQEDSAVYLCASSLGQGGVREKLFFGSGTQLSVL.

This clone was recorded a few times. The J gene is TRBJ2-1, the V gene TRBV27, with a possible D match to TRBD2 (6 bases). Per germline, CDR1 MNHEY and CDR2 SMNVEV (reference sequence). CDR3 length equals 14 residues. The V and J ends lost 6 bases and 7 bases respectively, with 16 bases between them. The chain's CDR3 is CASSRGTHWNEQFF. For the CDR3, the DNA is TGTGCCAGCAGCCGAGGGACTCACTGGAATGAGCAGTTCTTC.

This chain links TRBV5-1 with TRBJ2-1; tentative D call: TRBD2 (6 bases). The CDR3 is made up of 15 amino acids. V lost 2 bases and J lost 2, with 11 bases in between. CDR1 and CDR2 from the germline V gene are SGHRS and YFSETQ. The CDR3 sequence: CASSFLALPYNEQFF. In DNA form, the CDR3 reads TGCGCCAGCAGCTTTCTAGCGTTGCCCTACAATGAGCAGTTCTTC.

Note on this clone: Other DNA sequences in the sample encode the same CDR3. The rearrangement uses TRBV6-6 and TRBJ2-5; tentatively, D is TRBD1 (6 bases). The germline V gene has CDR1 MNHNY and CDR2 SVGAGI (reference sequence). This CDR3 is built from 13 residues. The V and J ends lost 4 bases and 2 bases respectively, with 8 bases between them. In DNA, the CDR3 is TGTGCCAGCAGTTCCGGACAGCAAGAGACCCAGTACTTC. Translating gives CASSSGQQETQYF.

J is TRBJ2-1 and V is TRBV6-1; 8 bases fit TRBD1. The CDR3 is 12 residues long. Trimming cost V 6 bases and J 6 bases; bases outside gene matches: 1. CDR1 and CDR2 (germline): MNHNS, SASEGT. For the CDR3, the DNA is TGTGCCAGCAGCCAGGGGGCCAATGAGCAGTTCTTC. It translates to CASSQGANEQFF.

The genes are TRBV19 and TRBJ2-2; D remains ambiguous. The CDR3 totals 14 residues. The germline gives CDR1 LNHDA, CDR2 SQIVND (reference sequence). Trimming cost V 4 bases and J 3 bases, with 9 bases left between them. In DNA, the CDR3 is TGTGCCAGTAGTACCTTGGACCACACCGGGGAGCTGTTTTTT. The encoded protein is CASSTLDHTGELFF.

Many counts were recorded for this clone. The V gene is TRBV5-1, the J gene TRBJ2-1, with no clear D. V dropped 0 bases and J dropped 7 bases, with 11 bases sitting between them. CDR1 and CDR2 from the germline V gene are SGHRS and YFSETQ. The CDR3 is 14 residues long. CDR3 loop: CASSLDSVVNEQFF. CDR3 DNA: TGCGCCAGCAGCTTGGACAGTGTGGTTAATGAGCAGTTCTTC.

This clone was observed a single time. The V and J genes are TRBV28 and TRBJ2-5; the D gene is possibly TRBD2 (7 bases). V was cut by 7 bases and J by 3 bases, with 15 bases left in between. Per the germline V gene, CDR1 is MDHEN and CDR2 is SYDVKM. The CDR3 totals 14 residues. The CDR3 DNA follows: TGTGCCAGCACCACGCCGGGGGGCGAAGAGACCCAGTACTTC. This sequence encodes CASTTPGGEETQYF.

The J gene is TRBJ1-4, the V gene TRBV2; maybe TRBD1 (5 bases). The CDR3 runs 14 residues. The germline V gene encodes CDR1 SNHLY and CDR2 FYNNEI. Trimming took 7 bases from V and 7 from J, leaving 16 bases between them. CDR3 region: CASTLLSRGEKLFF. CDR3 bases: TGTGCCAGCACCCTGCTTAGTAGGGGTGAAAAACTGTTTTTT.

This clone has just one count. In DNA form, the CDR3 reads TGCGCCAGCAGCTTGAGCGTTTCCACAGATACGCAGTATTTT. This codes for CASSLSVSTDTQYF. The rearrangement uses TRBV5-1 and TRBJ2-3; no definite D call. The CDR3 covers 14 residues. Looked up from germline, CDR1 is SGHRS and CDR2 is YFSETQ. V lost 1 base and J lost 2, with 8 bases in between. The variable domain in full, with the rest retrieved from reference TRBV5-1 and TRBJ2-3, is KAGVTQTPRYLIKTRGQQVTLSCSPISGHRSVSWYQQTPGQGLQFLFEYFSETQRNKGNFPGRFSGRQFSNSRSEMNVSTLELGDSALYLCASSLSVSTDTQYFGPGTRLTVL.

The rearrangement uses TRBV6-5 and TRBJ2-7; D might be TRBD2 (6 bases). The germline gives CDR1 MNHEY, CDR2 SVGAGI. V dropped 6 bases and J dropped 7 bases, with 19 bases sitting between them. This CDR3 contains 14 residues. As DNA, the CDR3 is TGTGCCAGCAGCCGGGAGTCGAGACCGTTTGAGCAGTACTTC. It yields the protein CASSRESRPFEQYF.

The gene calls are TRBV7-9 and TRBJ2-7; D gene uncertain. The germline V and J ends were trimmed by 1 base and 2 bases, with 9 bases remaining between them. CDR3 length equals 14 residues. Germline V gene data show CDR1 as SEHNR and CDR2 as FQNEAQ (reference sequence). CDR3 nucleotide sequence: TGTGCCAGCAGCTTAGTACGCCAGCCCTACGAGCAGTACTTC. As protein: CASSLVRQPYEQYF.

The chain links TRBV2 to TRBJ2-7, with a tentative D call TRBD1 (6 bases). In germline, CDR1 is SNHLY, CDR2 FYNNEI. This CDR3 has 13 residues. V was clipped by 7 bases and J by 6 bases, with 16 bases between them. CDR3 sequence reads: CASKNRETSEQYF. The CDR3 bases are TGTGCCAGCAAGAACAGGGAAACAAGCGAGCAGTACTTC.

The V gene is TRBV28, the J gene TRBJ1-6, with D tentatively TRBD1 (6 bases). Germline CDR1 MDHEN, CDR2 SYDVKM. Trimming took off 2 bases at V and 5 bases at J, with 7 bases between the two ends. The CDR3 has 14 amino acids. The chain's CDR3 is CASSLRQDNSPLHF. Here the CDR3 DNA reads TGTGCCAGCAGTTTACGACAGGATAATTCACCCCTCCACTTT.

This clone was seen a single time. CDR3 nucleotide sequence: TGTGCCAGTAGTATAACCTCTAGCGCCGGTGAGCAGTTCTTC. Protein sequence: CASSITSSAGEQFF. The J gene is TRBJ2-1, the V gene TRBV19, with D possibly being TRBD2 (6 bases). Germline CDR1 is LNHDA and CDR2 is SQIVND (reference sequence). The CDR3 is 14 amino acids. V was clipped by 2 bases and J by 9 bases, with 14 bases between them.

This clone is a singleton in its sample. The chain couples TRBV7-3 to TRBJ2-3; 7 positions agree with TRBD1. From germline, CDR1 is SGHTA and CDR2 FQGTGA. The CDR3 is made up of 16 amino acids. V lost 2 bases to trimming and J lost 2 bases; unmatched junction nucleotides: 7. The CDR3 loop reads CASSLEGAHTTDTQYF. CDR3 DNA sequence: TGTGCCAGCAGCTTAGAGGGGGCCCATACCACAGATACGCAGTATTTT. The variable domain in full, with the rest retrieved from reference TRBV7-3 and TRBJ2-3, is GAGVSQTPSNKVTEKGKYVELRCDPISGHTALYWYRQSLGQGPEFLIYFQGTGAADDSGLPNDRFFAVRPEGSVSTLKIQRTERGDSAVYLCASSLEGAHTTDTQYFGPGTRLTVL.

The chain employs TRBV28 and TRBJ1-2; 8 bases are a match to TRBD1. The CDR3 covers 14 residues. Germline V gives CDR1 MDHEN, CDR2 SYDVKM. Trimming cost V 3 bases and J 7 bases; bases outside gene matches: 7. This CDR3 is CASSLTQGAFGYTF. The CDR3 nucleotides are TGTGCCAGCAGTTTGACCCAGGGGGCTTTTGGCTACACCTTC.

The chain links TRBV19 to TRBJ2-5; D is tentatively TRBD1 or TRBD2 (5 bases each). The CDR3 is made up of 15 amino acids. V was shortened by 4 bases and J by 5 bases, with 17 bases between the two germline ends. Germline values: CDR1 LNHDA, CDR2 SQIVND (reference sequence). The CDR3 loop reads CASSNMGDFRETQYF. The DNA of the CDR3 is TGTGCCAGTAGTAACATGGGGGATTTTCGGGAGACCCAGTACTTC.

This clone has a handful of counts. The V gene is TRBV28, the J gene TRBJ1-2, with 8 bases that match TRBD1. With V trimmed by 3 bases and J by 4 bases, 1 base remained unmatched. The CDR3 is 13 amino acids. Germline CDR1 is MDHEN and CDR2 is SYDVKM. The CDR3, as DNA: TGTGCCAGCAGTTTTGGACAGGGCTATGGCTACACCTTC. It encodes CASSFGQGYGYTF.

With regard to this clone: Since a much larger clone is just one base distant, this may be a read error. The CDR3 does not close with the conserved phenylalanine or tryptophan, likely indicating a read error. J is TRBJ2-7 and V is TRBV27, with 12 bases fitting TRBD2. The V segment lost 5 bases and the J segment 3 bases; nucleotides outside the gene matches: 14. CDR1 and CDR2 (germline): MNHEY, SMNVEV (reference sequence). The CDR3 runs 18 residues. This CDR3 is CASSPLGASGRARYEQYL. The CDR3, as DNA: TGTGCCAGCAGTCCCTTGGGGGCTAGCGGGAGGGCCCGCTACGAGCAGTACCTC.

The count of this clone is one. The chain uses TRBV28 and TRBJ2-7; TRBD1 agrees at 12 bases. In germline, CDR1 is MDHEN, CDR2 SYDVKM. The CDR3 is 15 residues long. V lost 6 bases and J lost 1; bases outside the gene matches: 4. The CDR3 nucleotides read TGTGCCAGCAGCGGGGACAGGGGGCGTTCCTACGAGCAGTACTTC. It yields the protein CASSGDRGRSYEQYF.

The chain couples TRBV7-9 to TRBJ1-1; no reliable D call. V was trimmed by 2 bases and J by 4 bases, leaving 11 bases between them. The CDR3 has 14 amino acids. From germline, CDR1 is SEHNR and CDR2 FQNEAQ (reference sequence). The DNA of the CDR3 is TGTGCCAGCAGCTTACGGGAACGGAGCACTGAAGCTTTCTTT. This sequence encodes CASSLRERSTEAFF.

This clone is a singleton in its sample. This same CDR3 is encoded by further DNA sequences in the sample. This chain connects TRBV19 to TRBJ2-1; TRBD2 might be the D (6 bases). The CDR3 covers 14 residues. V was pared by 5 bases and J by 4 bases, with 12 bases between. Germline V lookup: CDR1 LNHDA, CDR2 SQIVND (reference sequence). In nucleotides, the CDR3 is TGTGCCAGTAGTTTTTCCGGGACTTACAATGAGCAGTTCTTC. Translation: CASSFSGTYNEQFF.